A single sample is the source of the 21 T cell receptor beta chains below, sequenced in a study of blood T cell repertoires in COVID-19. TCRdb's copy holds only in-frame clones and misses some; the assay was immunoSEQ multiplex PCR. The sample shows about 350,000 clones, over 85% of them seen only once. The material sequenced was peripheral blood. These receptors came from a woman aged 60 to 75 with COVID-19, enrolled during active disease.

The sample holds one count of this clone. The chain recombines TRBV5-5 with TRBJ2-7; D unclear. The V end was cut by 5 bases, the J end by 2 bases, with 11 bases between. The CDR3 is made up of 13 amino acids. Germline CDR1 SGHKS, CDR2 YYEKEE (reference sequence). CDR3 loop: CASSRLETYEQYF. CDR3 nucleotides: TGTGCCAGCAGTCGACTCGAAACCTACGAGCAGTACTTC.

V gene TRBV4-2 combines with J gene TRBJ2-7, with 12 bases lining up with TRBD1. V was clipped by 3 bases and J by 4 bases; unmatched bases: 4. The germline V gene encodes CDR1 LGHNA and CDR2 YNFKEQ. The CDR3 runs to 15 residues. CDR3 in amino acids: CASSQGQGASYEQYF. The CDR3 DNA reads TGTGCCAGCAGCCAGGGACAGGGGGCCAGTTACGAGCAGTACTTC.

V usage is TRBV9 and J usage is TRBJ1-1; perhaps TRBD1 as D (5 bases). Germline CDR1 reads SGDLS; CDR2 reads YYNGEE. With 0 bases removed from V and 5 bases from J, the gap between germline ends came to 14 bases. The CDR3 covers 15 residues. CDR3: CASSVGADRGTEAFF. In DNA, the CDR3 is TGTGCCAGCAGCGTAGGGGCGGACCGGGGGACTGAAGCTTTCTTT.

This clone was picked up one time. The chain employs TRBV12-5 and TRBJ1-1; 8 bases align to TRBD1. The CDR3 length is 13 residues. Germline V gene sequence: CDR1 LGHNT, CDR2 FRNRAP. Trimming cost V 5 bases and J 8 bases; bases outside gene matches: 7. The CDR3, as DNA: TGTGCTAGTGGTACCTACAGGGGGGGCGAAGCTTTCTTT. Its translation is CASGTYRGGEAFF.

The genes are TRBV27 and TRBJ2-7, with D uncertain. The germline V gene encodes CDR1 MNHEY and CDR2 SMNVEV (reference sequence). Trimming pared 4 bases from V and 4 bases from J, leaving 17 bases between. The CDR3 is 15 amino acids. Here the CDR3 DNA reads TGTGCCAGCAGTTCTCCCCAGGTTTCCCTATACGAGCAGTACTTC. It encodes CASSSPQVSLYEQYF.

CDR3 bases: TGTGCCAGCAGCCGGACATTGGGCACTGAAGCTTTCTTT. Amino acids: CASSRTLGTEAFF. This sequence joins TRBV5-5 and TRBJ1-1; perhaps TRBD1 as D (5 bases). The V gene lost 4 bases and the J gene lost 4 bases, with 11 bases spanning the gap. The CDR3 spans 13 residues. Germline V gene lookup returns CDR1 SGHKS and CDR2 YYEKEE (reference sequence).

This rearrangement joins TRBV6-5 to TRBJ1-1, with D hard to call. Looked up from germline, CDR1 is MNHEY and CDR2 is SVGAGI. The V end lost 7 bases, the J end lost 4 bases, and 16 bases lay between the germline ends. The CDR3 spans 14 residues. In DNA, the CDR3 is TGTGCCAGCACCCCACCCCCGGGTGGCACTGAAGCTTTCTTT. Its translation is CASTPPPGGTEAFF.

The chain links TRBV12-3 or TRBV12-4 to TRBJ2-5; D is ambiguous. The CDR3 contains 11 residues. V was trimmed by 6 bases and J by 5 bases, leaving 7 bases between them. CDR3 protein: CASSQRETQYF. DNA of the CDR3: TGTGCCAGCAGCCAACGGGAGACCCAGTACTTC.

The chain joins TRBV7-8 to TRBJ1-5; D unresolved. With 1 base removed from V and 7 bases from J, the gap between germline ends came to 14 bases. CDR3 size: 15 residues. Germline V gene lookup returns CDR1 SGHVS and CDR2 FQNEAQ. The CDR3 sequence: CASSLDGRRGQPQHF. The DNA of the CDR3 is TGTGCCAGCAGCTTAGATGGCAGGCGGGGACAGCCCCAGCATTTT.

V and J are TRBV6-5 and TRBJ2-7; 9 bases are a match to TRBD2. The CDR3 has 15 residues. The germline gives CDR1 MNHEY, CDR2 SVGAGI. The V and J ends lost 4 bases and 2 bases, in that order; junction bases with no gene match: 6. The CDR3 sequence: CASSSMTSGPYEQYF. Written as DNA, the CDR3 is TGTGCCAGCAGTTCTATGACTAGCGGTCCCTACGAGCAGTACTTC.

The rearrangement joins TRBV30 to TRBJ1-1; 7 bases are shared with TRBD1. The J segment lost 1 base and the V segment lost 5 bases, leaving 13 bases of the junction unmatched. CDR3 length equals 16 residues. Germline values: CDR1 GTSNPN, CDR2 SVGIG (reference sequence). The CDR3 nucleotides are TGTGCCTGGGGAGACCCAGGGGGTATAACGAACACTGAAGCTTTCTTT. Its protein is CAWGDPGGITNTEAFF. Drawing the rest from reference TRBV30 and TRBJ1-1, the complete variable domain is SQTIHQWPATLVQPVGSPLSLECTVEGTSNPNLYWYRQAAGRGLQLLFYSVGIGQISSEVPQNLSASRPQDRQFILSSKKLLLSDSGFYLCAWGDPGGITNTEAFFGQGTRLTVV.

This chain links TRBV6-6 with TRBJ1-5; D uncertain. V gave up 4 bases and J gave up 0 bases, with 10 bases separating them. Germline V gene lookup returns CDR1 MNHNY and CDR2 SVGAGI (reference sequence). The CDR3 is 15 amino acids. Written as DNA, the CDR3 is TGTGCCAGCAGTTTCGGTATATATAGCAATCAGCCCCAGCATTTT. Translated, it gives CASSFGIYSNQPQHF.

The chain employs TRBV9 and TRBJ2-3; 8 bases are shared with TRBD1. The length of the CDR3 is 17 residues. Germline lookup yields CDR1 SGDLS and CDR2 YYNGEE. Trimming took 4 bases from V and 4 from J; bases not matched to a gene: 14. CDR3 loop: CASSPHTGGAIPDTQYF. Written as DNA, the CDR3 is TGTGCCAGCAGCCCACACACAGGGGGAGCCATCCCAGATACGCAGTATTTT.

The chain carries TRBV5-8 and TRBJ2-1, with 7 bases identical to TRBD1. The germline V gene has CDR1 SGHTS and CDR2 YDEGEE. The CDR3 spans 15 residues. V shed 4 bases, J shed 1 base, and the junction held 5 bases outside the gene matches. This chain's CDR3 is CASSPDRRSYNEQFF. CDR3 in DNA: TGTGCCAGCAGCCCGGACAGGAGATCCTACAATGAGCAGTTCTTC.

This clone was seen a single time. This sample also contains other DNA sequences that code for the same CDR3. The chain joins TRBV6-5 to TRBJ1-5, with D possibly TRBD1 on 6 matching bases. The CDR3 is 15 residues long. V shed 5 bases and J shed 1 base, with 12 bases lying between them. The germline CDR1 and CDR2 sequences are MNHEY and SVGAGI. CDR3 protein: CASSPQGLSNQPQHF. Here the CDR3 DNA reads TGTGCCAGCAGTCCACAGGGTTTGAGCAATCAGCCCCAGCATTTT.

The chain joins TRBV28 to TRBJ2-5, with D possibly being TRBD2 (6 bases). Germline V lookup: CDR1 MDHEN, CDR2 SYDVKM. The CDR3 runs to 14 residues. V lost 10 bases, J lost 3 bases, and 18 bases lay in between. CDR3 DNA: TGTGCCACCTCCACTAGCCCCGGGGAAGAGACCCAGTACTTC. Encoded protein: CATSTSPGEETQYF.

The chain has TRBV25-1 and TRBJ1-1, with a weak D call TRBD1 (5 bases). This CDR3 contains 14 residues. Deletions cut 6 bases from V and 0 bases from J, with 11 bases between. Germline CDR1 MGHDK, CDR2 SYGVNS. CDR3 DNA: TGTGCCAGCAGCTTTATAGGGGTGAACACTGAAGCTTTCTTT. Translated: CASSFIGVNTEAFF.

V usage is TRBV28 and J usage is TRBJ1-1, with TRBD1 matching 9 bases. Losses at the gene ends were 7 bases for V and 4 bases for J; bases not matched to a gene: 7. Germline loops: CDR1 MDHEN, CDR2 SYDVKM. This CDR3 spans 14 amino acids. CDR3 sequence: CASTTGGPFTEAFF. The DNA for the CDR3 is TGTGCCAGCACAACAGGGGGCCCCTTCACTGAAGCTTTCTTT.

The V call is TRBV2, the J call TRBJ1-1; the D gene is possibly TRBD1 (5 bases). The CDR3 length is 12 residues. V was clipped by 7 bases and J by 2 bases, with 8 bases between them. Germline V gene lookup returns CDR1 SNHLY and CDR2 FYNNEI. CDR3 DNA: TGTGCCAGCAAGACAGCTAACACTGAAGCTTTCTTT. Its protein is CASKTANTEAFF.

This CDR3 reads CASSPGLAGGQDTQYF. As DNA, the CDR3 is TGTGCCAGCAGCCCGGGACTAGCGGGGGGGCAAGATACGCAGTATTTT. The rearrangement uses TRBV7-3 and TRBJ2-3; 16 bases agree with TRBD2. The CDR3 has 16 residues. Germline assignment: CDR1 SGHTA and CDR2 FQGTGA. V was pared by 5 bases and J by 5 bases, with 4 bases of the junction left unmatched.

For the CDR3, the DNA is TGTGCCAGCAGCTTGGTGGGACAGGGGAGGTACAATGAGCAGTTCTTC. It specifies CASSLVGQGRYNEQFF. The chain carries TRBV5-4 and TRBJ2-1, with 10 nucleotides matching TRBD1. The J segment lost 4 bases and the V segment lost 0 bases, leaving 4 bases of the junction unmatched. Germline CDR1 and CDR2: SGHNT and YYREEE (reference sequence). CDR3 length: 16 amino acids.